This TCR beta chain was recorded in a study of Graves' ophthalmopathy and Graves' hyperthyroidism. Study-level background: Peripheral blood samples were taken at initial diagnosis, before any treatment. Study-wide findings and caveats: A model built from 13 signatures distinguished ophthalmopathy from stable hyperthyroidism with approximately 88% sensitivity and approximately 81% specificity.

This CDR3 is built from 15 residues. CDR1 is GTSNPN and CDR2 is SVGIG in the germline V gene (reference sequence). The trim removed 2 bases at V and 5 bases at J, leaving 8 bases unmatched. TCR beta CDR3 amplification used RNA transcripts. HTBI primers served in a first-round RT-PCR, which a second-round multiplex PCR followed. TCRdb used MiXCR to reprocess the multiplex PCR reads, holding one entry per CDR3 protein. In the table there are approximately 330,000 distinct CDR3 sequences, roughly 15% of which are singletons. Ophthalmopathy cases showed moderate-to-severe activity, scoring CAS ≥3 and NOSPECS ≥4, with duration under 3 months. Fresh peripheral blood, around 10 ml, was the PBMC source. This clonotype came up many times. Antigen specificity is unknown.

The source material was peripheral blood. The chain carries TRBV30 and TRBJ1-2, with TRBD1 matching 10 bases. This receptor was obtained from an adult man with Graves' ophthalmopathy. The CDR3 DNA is TGTGCCTGGAGTTCGACAGGGGGCTTTTCGTATGGCTACACCTTC. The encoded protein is CAWSSTGGFSYGYTF.